This T cell receptor beta chain was recovered during a study of blood T cells in healthy people across ages. This clonotype was seen only a few times. What it recognizes is unknown. A much bigger clone sits one base away, suggesting this may be a read error. Primers used in a second PCR of roughly 6 to 12 cycles were a sample-barcoded 5' primer and a J-beta primer mix. TCRdb called the 5' RACE reads again in MiXCR, with one record for every CDR3 protein. The sample carries around 650,000 distinct CDR3 sequences, about a third recorded once. Notes on the study in general: The recorded TCR beta diversity per million T cells decreased in a roughly linear manner with age.

Germline values: CDR1 SGHNT, CDR2 YYREEE (reference sequence). The CDR3 extends over 14 amino acids. This TCR was sampled from a woman of 80 years or more in good health. Input material: blood. The genes are TRBV5-4 and TRBJ2-1; D possibly corresponds to TRBD2 (6 bases). The J call is doubtful: the DNA matches TRBJ2-7 better. CDR3: CASSLVRGYNEQYF. CDR3 nucleotides: TGTGCCAGCAGCTTGGTTCGGGGGTACAATGAGCAGTACTTC.